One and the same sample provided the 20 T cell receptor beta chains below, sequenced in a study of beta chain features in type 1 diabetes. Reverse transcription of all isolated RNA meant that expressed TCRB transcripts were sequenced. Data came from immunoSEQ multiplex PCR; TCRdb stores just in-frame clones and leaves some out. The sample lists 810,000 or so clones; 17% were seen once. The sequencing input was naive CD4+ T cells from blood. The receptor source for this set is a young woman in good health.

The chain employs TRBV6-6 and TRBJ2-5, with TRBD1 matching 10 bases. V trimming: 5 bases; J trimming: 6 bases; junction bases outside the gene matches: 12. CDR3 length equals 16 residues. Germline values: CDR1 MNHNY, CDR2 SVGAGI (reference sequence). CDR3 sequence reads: CASSPRDRGLSQTQYF. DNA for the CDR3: TGTGCCAGCAGTCCGAGGGACAGGGGTTTATCGCAGACCCAGTACTTC.

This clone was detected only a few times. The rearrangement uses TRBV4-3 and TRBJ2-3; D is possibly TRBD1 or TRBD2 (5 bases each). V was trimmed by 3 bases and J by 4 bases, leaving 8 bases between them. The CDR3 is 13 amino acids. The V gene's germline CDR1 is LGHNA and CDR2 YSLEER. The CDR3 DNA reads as TGCGCCAGCAGCCAGGGACCAGCAGATACGCAGTATTTT. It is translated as CASSQGPADTQYF.

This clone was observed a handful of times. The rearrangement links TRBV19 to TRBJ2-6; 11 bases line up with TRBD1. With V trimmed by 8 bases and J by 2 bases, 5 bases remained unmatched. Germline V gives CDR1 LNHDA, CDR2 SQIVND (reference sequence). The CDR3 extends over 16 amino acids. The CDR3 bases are TGTGCCAGTCGGGACAGGGGGTCAACTGGGGCCAACGTCCTGACTTTC. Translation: CASRDRGSTGANVLTF.

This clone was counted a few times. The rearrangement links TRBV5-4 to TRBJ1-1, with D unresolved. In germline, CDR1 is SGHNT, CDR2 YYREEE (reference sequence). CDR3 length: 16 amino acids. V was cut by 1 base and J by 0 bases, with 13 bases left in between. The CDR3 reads CASSLRQSVLNTEAFF. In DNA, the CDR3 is TGTGCCAGCAGCTTGAGGCAATCGGTATTGAACACTGAAGCTTTCTTT.

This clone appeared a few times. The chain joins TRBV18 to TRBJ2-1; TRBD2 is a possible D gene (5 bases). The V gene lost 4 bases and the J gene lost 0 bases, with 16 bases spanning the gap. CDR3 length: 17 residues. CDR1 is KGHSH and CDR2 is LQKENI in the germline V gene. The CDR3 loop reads CASSRNGADSSYNEQFF. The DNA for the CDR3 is TGTGCCAGCTCACGGAACGGAGCGGATAGCTCCTACAATGAGCAGTTCTTC. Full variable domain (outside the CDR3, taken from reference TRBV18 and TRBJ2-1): NAGVMQNPRHLVRRRGQEARLRCSPMKGHSHVYWYRQLPEEGLKFMVYLQKENIIDESGMPKERFSAEFPKEGPSILRIQQVVRGDSAAYFCASSRNGADSSYNEQFFGPGTRLTVL.

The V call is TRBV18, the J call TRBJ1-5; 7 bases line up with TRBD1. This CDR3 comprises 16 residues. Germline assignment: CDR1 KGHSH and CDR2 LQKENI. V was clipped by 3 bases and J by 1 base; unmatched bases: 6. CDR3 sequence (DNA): TGTGCCAGCTCACCCAGACAGGGTCACAGCAATCAGCCCCAGCATTTT. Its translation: CASSPRQGHSNQPQHF. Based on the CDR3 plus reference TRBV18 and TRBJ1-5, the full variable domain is NAGVMQNPRHLVRRRGQEARLRCSPMKGHSHVYWYRQLPEEGLKFMVYLQKENIIDESGMPKERFSAEFPKEGPSILRIQQVVRGDSAAYFCASSPRQGHSNQPQHFGDGTRLSIL.

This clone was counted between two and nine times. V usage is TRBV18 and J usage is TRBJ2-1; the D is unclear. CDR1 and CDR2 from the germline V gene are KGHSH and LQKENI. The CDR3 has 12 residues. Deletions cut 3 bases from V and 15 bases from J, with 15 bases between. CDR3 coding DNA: TGTGCCAGCTCACCCCCGATCCCCAGTAGGTTCTTC. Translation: CASSPPIPSRFF.

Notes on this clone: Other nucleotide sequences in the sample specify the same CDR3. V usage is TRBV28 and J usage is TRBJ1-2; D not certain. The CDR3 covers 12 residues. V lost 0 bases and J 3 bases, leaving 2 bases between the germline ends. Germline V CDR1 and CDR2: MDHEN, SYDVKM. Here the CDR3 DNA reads TGTGCCAGCAGTTTATGGGACTATGGCTACACCTTC. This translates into CASSLWDYGYTF.

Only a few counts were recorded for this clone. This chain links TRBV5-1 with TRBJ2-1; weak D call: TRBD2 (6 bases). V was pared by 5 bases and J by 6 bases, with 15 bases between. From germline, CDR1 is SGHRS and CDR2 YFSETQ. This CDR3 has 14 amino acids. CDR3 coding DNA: TGCGCCAGCAGGACGTTAGGAGGGGTCAATGAGCAGTTCTTC. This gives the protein CASRTLGGVNEQFF. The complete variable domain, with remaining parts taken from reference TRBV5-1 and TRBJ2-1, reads KAGVTQTPRYLIKTRGQQVTLSCSPISGHRSVSWYQQTPGQGLQFLFEYFSETQRNKGNFPGRFSGRQFSNSRSEMNVSTLELGDSALYLCASRTLGGVNEQFFGPGTRLTVL.

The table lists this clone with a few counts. CDR3 coding DNA: TGTGCCAGCAGACAAGGACCGTCTTATGGCTACACCTTC. Amino acid sequence: CASRQGPSYGYTF. V is TRBV7-9 and J is TRBJ1-2; no definite D call. Germline loops: CDR1 SEHNR, CDR2 FQNEAQ (reference sequence). The V end was cut by 6 bases, the J end by 5 bases, with 13 bases between. CDR3 length: 13 amino acids.

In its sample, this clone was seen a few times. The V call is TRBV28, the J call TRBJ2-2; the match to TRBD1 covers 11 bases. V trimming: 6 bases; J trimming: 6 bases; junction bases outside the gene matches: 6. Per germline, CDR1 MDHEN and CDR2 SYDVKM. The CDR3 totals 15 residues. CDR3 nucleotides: TGTGCCAGCAGATCGGACAGGGGGCGGTCCGGGGAGCTGTTTTTT. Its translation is CASRSDRGRSGELFF.

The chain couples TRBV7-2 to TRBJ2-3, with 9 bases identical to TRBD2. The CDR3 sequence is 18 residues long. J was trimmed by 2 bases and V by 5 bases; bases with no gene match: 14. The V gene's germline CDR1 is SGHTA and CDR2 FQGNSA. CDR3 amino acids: CASSPRIAGAGVTDTQYF. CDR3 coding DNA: TGTGCCAGCAGCCCCCGTATAGCGGGAGCTGGAGTCACAGATACGCAGTATTTT.

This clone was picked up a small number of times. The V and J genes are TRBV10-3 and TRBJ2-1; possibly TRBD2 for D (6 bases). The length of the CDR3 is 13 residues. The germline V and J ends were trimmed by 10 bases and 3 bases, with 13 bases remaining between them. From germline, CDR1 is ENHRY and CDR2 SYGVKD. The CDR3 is CATQSGRYNEQFF. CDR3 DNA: TGTGCCACCCAAAGCGGGCGCTACAATGAGCAGTTCTTC.

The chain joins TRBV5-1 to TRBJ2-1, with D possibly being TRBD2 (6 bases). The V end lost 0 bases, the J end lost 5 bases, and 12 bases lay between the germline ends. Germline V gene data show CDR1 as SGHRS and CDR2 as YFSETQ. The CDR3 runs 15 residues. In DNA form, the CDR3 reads TGCGCCAGCAGCTTGGCGGGAGACCCCAACAATGAGCAGTTCTTC. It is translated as CASSLAGDPNNEQFF. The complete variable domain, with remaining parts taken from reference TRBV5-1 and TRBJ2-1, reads KAGVTQTPRYLIKTRGQQVTLSCSPISGHRSVSWYQQTPGQGLQFLFEYFSETQRNKGNFPGRFSGRQFSNSRSEMNVSTLELGDSALYLCASSLAGDPNNEQFFGPGTRLTVL.

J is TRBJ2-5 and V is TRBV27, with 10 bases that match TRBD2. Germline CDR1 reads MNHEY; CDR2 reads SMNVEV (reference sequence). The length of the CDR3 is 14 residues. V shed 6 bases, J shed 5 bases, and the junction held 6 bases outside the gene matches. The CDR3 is CASSLSGRGETQYF. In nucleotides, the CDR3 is TGTGCCAGCAGCTTAAGCGGGAGGGGGGAGACCCAGTACTTC.

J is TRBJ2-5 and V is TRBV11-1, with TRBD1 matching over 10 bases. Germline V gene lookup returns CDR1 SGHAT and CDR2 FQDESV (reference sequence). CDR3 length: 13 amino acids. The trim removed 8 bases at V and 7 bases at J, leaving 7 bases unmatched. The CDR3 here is CASGQTGGVTQYF. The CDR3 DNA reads TGTGCCAGCGGACAGACAGGGGGCGTGACCCAGTACTTC.

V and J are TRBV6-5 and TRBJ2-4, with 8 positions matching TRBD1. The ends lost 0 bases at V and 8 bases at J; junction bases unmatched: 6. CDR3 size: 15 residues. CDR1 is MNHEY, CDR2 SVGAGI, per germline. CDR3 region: CASSYSRGRRDIQYF. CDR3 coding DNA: TGTGCCAGCAGTTACTCCAGGGGGCGCAGGGACATTCAGTACTTC.

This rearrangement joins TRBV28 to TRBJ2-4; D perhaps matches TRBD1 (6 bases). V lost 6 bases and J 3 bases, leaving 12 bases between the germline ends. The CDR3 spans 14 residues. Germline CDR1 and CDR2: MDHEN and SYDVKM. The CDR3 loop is CASSVPGDKNIQYF. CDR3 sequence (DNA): TGTGCCAGCAGCGTACCAGGGGACAAAAACATTCAGTACTTC.

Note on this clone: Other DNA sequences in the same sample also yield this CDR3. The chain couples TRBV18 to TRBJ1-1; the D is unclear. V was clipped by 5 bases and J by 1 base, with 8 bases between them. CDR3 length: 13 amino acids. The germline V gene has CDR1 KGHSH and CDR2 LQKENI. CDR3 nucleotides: TGTGCCAGCTCAGGCGGGCGGAACACTGAAGCTTTCTTT. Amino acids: CASSGGRNTEAFF.

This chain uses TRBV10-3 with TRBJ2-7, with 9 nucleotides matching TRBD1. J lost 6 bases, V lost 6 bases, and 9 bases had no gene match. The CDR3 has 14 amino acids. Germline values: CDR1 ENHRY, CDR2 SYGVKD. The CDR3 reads CAISPGQGPREQYF. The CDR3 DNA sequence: TGTGCCATCAGCCCGGGACAGGGACCTCGCGAGCAGTACTTC.